A selection of T cell receptor beta chains follows, all from one sample in a study of blood T cell repertoires in COVID-19. Measured with immunoSEQ multiplex PCR; TCRdb has only the in-frame clones, and not every one. Among about 58,000 clones listed, 85% were seen once. The sample comprised peripheral blood. Receptors originate from a man aged 40-50 years with active COVID-19. The CDR3 runs from the conserved cysteine through the conserved F or W.

V,J,CDR3
TRBV3-1/TRBV3-2,TRBJ2-3,CASSPTGTDTQYF
TRBV14,TRBJ2-3,CASSQLEGQGDDTQYF
TRBV11-3,TRBJ2-1,CASSLTLGGPVSKQFF
TRBV6-5,TRBJ1-4,CASSYSVGQGNEKLFF
TRBV5-1,TRBJ2-1,CASSTGLGLPNEQFF
TRBV10-2,TRBJ2-5,CASSEAGQWGSGTQYF
TRBV7-8,TRBJ1-6,CASSSTGGDWGQALGALHF
TRBV7-8,TRBJ2-2,CASRIKAGGPVPGELFF
TRBV27,TRBJ2-7,CASSLGDTSYEQYF
TRBV5-1,TRBJ1-2,CASSLVPGNLNYGYTF
TRBV5-4,TRBJ1-1,CASSPDREGAEAFF
TRBV30,TRBJ2-1,CAWSIEREVNEQFF
TRBV7-6,TRBJ2-7,CASSLEGGRHNEQYF